This section outlines one TCR beta chain sequence together with its context. The data derive from a study of shared clonotypes between healthy human individuals. Sequenced by immunoSEQ multiplex PCR; TCRdb stores in-frame clones only, minus some. Of about 1,900,000 clones detected, around 96% appear once; the ten largest clones hold 1% to 1.5%. As defined, naive CD8 cells were CD45RO-negative and positively selected for CCR7, with terminally differentiated effector memory CD45RA+ cells excluded. The germline V and J ends were trimmed by 4 bases and 9 bases, with 16 bases remaining between them. Germline V gene sequence: CDR1 GTSNPN, CDR2 SVGIG (reference sequence). This CDR3 region has 13 residues.

The clonotype comes from a man younger than 35 in good health. The V gene is TRBV30, the J gene TRBJ2-1, with D possibly TRBD2 on 6 matching bases. Sequenced input: naive CD8+ T cells sorted from blood. In DNA, the CDR3 is TGTGCCTGGACGGGACTTGGGGCGGCTGAGCAGTTCTTC. Amino acids: CAWTGLGAAEQFF.